The 22 T cell receptor beta chains reported below all come from one sample, sequenced in a study of T cells in Graves' hyperthyroidism and ophthalmopathy. From RNA transcripts, TCR beta CDR3 regions were amplified. In the first-round RT-PCR of the TCR CDR3, the HTBI primer set was used. TCRdb reprocessed the multiplex PCR reads with MiXCR, giving one entry per CDR3 protein. The repertoire holds around 360,000 distinct CDR3 sequences, with around 15% as singletons. Sequenced input: blood. The origin of the receptors is a woman aged 55-75 years with Graves' ophthalmopathy.

This clonotype was found many times. V and J are TRBV3-1 and TRBJ2-1; 8 bases match TRBD1. The germline CDR1 and CDR2 sequences are LGHDT and YNNKEL (reference sequence). The CDR3 covers 15 residues. V lost 1 base, J lost 3 bases, and 2 bases stayed unmatched. The CDR3 DNA is TGTGCCAGCAGCCAAGGACAGGGGTACTACAATGAGCAGTTCTTC. This translates into CASSQGQGYYNEQFF.

The rearrangement links TRBV3-1 to TRBJ2-3; 9 bases map to TRBD1. Germline-derived CDR1 and CDR2 are LGHDT and YNNKEL (reference sequence). CDR3 size: 13 residues. V lost 6 bases, J lost 4 bases, and 2 bases stayed unmatched. CDR3 sequence reads: CASRQGAADTQYF. In nucleotides, the CDR3 is TGTGCCAGCAGACAGGGGGCAGCAGATACGCAGTATTTT.

This clonotype has a count of ten or more. The V gene is TRBV4-1, the J gene TRBJ2-7; 9 bases fit TRBD1. This CDR3 spans 16 amino acids. V gave up 1 base and J gave up 6 bases; unmatched junction bases: 10. Germline V lookup: CDR1 MGHRA, CDR2 YSYEKL. Here the CDR3 reads CASSQVPTGGIREQYF. In DNA form, the CDR3 reads TGCGCCAGCAGCCAAGTTCCGACAGGGGGGATTCGCGAGCAGTACTTC.

This clonotype was recorded a few times. This chain links TRBV12-5 with TRBJ2-2, with a tentative D call TRBD1 (5 bases). CDR1 and CDR2 from the germline V gene are LGHNT and FRNRAP. Trimming removed 1 base at V and 1 base at J, with 7 bases between. The CDR3 runs 15 residues. The CDR3 DNA is TGTGCTAGTGGTTTGGACAGGATGAACACCGGGGAGCTGTTTTTT. Translating gives CASGLDRMNTGELFF. The entire variable domain, with the rest obtained from reference TRBV12-5 and TRBJ2-2, is as follows: DARVTQTPRHKVTEMGQEVTMRCQPILGHNTVFWYRQTMMQGLELLAYFRNRAPLDDSGMPKDRFSAEMPDATLATLKIQPSEPRDSAVYFCASGLDRMNTGELFFGEGSRLTVL.

On this clonotype itself: A read error may be the cause here, since a much bigger clone is one base away. V and J are TRBV28 and TRBJ1-1, with D tentatively TRBD1 (5 bases). This CDR3 is 15 amino acids long. Germline V gives CDR1 MDHEN, CDR2 SYDVKM. The V end was cut by 5 bases, the J end by 6 bases, with 19 bases between. CDR3 nucleotides: TGTGCCAGCAGTCCGGCTGGTTGGGGGTACGCTGAAGCTTTCTTT. This codes for CASSPAGWGYAEAFF.

This clonotype was recorded many times. The chain carries TRBV29-1 and TRBJ2-3, with D possibly TRBD1 on 6 matching bases. The germline V gene has CDR1 SQVTM and CDR2 ANQGSEA. This CDR3 spans 15 amino acids. V was trimmed by 0 bases and J by 6 bases, leaving 16 bases between them. The CDR3 loop reads CSVEDRVRGWDTQYF. The CDR3 bases are TGCAGCGTTGAAGACCGCGTCAGGGGCTGGGATACGCAGTATTTT.

This clonotype occurred many times. This chain links TRBV24-1 with TRBJ2-5, with D possibly being TRBD1 or TRBD2 (5 bases each). Germline values: CDR1 KGHDR, CDR2 SFDVKD. Trimming cost V 2 bases and J 5 bases, with 17 bases left between them. The CDR3 extends over 16 amino acids. CDR3 loop: CATSDSSRRDGETQYF. CDR3 sequence (DNA): TGTGCCACCAGTGATTCTTCTCGTCGGGACGGGGAGACCCAGTACTTC.

There are many counts of this clonotype. The V gene is TRBV10-3, the J gene TRBJ2-2, with D hard to call. Germline lookup yields CDR1 ENHRY and CDR2 SYGVKD. The V gene lost 3 bases and the J gene lost 0 bases, with 11 bases spanning the gap. The CDR3 has 16 residues. CDR3 nucleotides: TGTGCCATCAGTGACATCCCGAGCCCGAACACCGGGGAGCTGTTTTTT. As protein: CAISDIPSPNTGELFF.

The rearrangement links TRBV6-1 to TRBJ2-6; tentatively, D is TRBD2 (5 bases). V was clipped by 8 bases and J by 3 bases, with 11 bases between them. Germline values: CDR1 MNHNS, CDR2 SASEGT. CDR3 length: 14 amino acids. CDR3 nucleotides: TGTGCCAGCCACCCCCGGGGTGGGGCCAACGTCCTGACTTTC. Residues: CASHPRGGANVLTF.

This clonotype appeared a few times. This chain links TRBV5-1 with TRBJ1-4; 7 bases are a match to TRBD1. This CDR3 has 14 amino acids. Germline V gives CDR1 SGHRS, CDR2 YFSETQ. Unmatched junction bases numbered 6, after V lost 3 bases and J lost 7 bases. CDR3 loop: CASSSSGGGEKLFF. CDR3 sequence (DNA): TGCGCCAGCAGCTCCTCAGGGGGTGGTGAAAAACTGTTTTTT.

This clonotype was observed many times. This sequence joins TRBV30 and TRBJ2-7; D call uncertain. Germline V CDR1 and CDR2: GTSNPN, SVGIG (reference sequence). CDR3 length equals 11 residues. The V end was cut by 5 bases, the J end by 6 bases, with 11 bases between. The CDR3 loop reads CAWGGWGEQYF. In nucleotides, the CDR3 is TGTGCCTGGGGCGGATGGGGCGAGCAGTACTTC.

The gene calls are TRBV5-1 and TRBJ2-5; D tentatively reads TRBD1 or TRBD2 (6 bases each). The CDR3 loop spans 15 amino acids. CDR1 and CDR2 (germline): SGHRS, YFSETQ. Trimming cost V 2 bases and J 6 bases, with 17 bases left between them. The CDR3 region has the DNA TGCGCCAGCAGCTTAAACACTAGGGGGGTAAAGACCCAGTACTTC. It encodes CASSLNTRGVKTQYF.

This clonotype was seen a handful of times. This chain joins TRBV7-8 and TRBJ1-6; TRBD1 matches at 7 bases. The CDR3 consists of 14 residues. Germline V gene sequence: CDR1 SGHVS, CDR2 FQNEAQ. Losses at the gene ends were 5 bases for V and 14 bases for J; bases not matched to a gene: 12. CDR3 DNA sequence: TGTGCCAGCAGCGCAGAACTGGCCCAGGGGGCCCTCCACTTT. Protein product: CASSAELAQGALHF.

This clonotype was seen a few times. The V gene is TRBV19, the J gene TRBJ1-1; D unclear. The CDR3 loop spans 14 amino acids. CDR1 is LNHDA and CDR2 is SQIVND in the germline V gene (reference sequence). Trimming pared 7 bases from V and 5 bases from J, leaving 17 bases between. DNA of the CDR3: TGTGCCAGTACTCATACGACGGGTGGGACTGAAGCTTTCTTT. Its protein is CASTHTTGGTEAFF. Full variable domain (missing parts from reference TRBV19 and TRBJ1-1): DGGITQSPKYLFRKEGQNVTLSCEQNLNHDAMYWYRQDPGQGLRLIYYSQIVNDFQKGDIAEGYSVSREKKESFPLTVTSAQKNPTAFYLCASTHTTGGTEAFFGQGTRLTVV.

As concerns this clonotype: A read error may explain this, as a much larger clone is one base away. The gene calls are TRBV6-1 and TRBJ1-4; D remains ambiguous. The ends were cut back, 6 bases at V and 0 bases at J, with 20 bases in the middle. The CDR3 has 18 residues. CDR1 and CDR2 from the germline V gene are MNHNS and SASEGT. In nucleotides, the CDR3 is TGTGCCAGCAGGGCCAGCTTCCCCCCAACTGCAACTAATGAAAAACTGTTTTTT. It encodes CASRASFPPTATNEKLFF.

This sequence joins TRBV10-1 and TRBJ2-2, with 7 positions matching TRBD1. This CDR3 spans 16 amino acids. J lost 1 base, V lost 0 bases, and 2 bases had no gene match. CDR1 WNHNN and CDR2 SYGVQD come from the germline V gene (reference sequence). Here the CDR3 DNA reads TGCGCCAGCAGTGAGTCGAGACAGGGGAACACCGGGGAGCTGTTTTTT. Its protein product is CASSESRQGNTGELFF.

The chain is built from TRBV5-1 and TRBJ2-1; D gene unclear. Trimming removed 2 bases at V and 9 bases at J, with 12 bases between. Germline CDR1 is SGHRS and CDR2 is YFSETQ. The CDR3 is 13 amino acids. In DNA form, the CDR3 reads TGCGCCAGCAGCTTTGAGATCAACAGTGAGCAGTTCTTC. Amino acids: CASSFEINSEQFF.

Note on this clonotype: A clone one base away is much larger, so this may be a read error. This sequence joins TRBV5-1 and TRBJ2-1; D is tentatively TRBD1 or TRBD2 (6 bases each). The V gene's germline CDR1 is SGHRS and CDR2 YFSETQ. This CDR3 region has 17 residues. The CDR3 spells CASNLAGQRSSYNEQFF. The CDR3 DNA reads as TGCGCCAGCAACTTGGCGGGACAACGGAGCTCCTACAATGAGCAGTTCTTC.

This clonotype has only a few counts. The V gene is TRBV12-3 or TRBV12-4, the J gene TRBJ2-1, with 7 bases aligning to TRBD2. V was clipped by 6 bases and J by 15 bases; unmatched bases: 8. CDR3 length: 11 residues. The CDR3 bases are TGTGCCAGCAGCTGGGGGGGGGACCTGTTCTTC. Translated: CASSWGGDLFF.

This clonotype was counted ten times or more. The chain couples TRBV15 to TRBJ2-5, with D hard to call. CDR1 and CDR2 (germline): LNHNV, YYDKDF (reference sequence). The CDR3 runs 14 residues. With 1 base removed from V and 1 base from J, the gap between germline ends came to 7 bases. Written as DNA, the CDR3 is TGTGCCACCAGCAGAGGGGGTCGCCAAGAGACCCAGTACTTC. Residues: CATSRGGRQETQYF.

This clonotype has ten or more counts. This chain's CDR3 is CASSFQGKDTQYF. The CDR3, as DNA: TGTGCCAGCAGCTTTCAGGGGAAAGATACGCAGTATTTT. The gene calls are TRBV7-8 and TRBJ2-3, with a tentative D call TRBD1 (6 bases). The CDR3 extends over 13 amino acids. CDR1 and CDR2 (germline): SGHVS, FQNEAQ. V lost 3 bases, J lost 5 bases, and 9 bases lay in between.

There are many counts of this clonotype. V is TRBV28 and J is TRBJ1-5, with 8 bases fitting TRBD1. This CDR3 is built from 19 residues. The germline V gene encodes CDR1 MDHEN and CDR2 SYDVKM. The V segment lost 3 bases and the J segment 5 bases; nucleotides outside the gene matches: 18. The CDR3 region is CASSFRSLRTGRKDQPQHF. Written as DNA, the CDR3 is TGTGCCAGCAGTTTTAGGTCCCTCAGGACAGGGAGAAAGGATCAGCCCCAGCATTTT. Full variable domain (remainder filled in from reference TRBV28 and TRBJ1-5): DVKVTQSSRYLVKRTGEKVFLECVQDMDHENMFWYRQDPGLGLRLIYFSYDVKMKEKGDIPEGYSVSREKKERFSLILESASTNQTSMYLCASSFRSLRTGRKDQPQHFGDGTRLSIL.